Sequencing of this T cell receptor beta chain was carried out in a study of OX40 agonist ivuxolimab in advanced cancers. Across the study: An anti-OX40 (CD134) antibody with agonistic activity, ivuxolimab, was administered to patients. The study reported partial responses in three patients: one hepatocellular carcinoma, two cutaneous melanoma.

Trimming removed 3 bases from V and 5 bases from J, with 11 bases in between. Germline V gene data show CDR1 as MDHEN and CDR2 as SYDVKM. The CDR3 extends over 14 amino acids. TCRdb's copy holds only in-frame clones and misses some; the assay was immunoSEQ multiplex PCR. The table shows fewer than 65,000 clones, with 80% to 90% occurring only once. The chain recombines TRBV28 with TRBJ1-5; D call uncertain. The receptor comes from an adult with an advanced solid tumor such as melanoma, head and neck, liver or kidney cancer. The sample here was CD4+ or CD8+ T cells sorted from blood, taken in a trial of the OX40 agonist ivuxolimab. DNA for the CDR3: TGTGCCAGCAGTTTTAGGTCCGTCGATCAGCCCCAGCATTTT. This gives the protein CASSFRSVDQPQHF.